The 27 T cell receptor beta chains below were found in one sample sequenced in a study of identical twins. TCRdb independently ran MiXCR on the 5' RACE reads; one entry per CDR3 protein. The table records about 530,000 distinct CDR3 sequences, 13% to 15% of them present only once. The same data also contributed to another study, on yellow fever vaccine responses in identical twins.

Sequenced material: CD4+ T cells sorted from blood. All receptors come from a woman aged 18-29 years in good health.

This clonotype appeared a few times. This CDR3 is CASSQDARSQPQHF. CDR3 coding DNA: TGTGCCAGCAGCCAAGATGCGCGTAGTCAGCCCCAGCATTTT. This chain uses TRBV3-1 with TRBJ1-5, with D unresolved. Germline loops: CDR1 LGHDT, CDR2 YNNKEL (reference sequence). This CDR3 region has 14 residues. Trimming took off 0 bases at V and 6 bases at J, with 9 bases between the two ends.

The genes are TRBV5-1 and TRBJ1-2; D gene uncertain. The CDR3 is 14 residues long. Germline CDR1 SGHRS, CDR2 YFSETQ. Trimming took off 5 bases at V and 2 bases at J, with 13 bases between the two ends. CDR3 coding DNA: TGCGCCAGCAGTCTTACTAGGGAGAACTATGGCTACACCTTC. It is translated as CASSLTRENYGYTF.

This clonotype was seen more than once but under ten times. This chain uses TRBV12-3 or TRBV12-4 with TRBJ2-1; the match to TRBD1 covers 9 bases. This CDR3 has 16 amino acids. V trimming: 6 bases; J trimming: 3 bases; junction bases outside the gene matches: 9. The CDR3 nucleotides read TGTGCCAGCAGGAGCCTGGACAGGGGTAACTACAATGAGCAGTTCTTC. Encoded protein: CASRSLDRGNYNEQFF.

This clonotype was seen only a few times. V is TRBV18 and J is TRBJ2-1; TRBD2 matches at 9 bases. CDR1 KGHSH and CDR2 LQKENI come from the germline V gene. Trimming removed 3 bases from V and 5 bases from J; junction bases left unmatched: 8. The CDR3 covers 16 residues. CDR3 DNA: TGTGCCAGCTCACCTCTGGGACTAGCAGGTGACAATGAGCAGTTCTTC. Its translation: CASSPLGLAGDNEQFF.

The J gene is TRBJ2-1, the V gene TRBV4-1, with D perhaps given as TRBD1 or TRBD2 (7 bases each). Germline CDR1 MGHRA, CDR2 YSYEKL. This CDR3 spans 15 amino acids. The CDR3 nucleotides are TGCGCGAGCCAGGTTTTTGGGAGGGGGCATAATGAGCAGTTCTTC. This gives the protein CASQVFGRGHNEQFF.

The chain recombines TRBV5-1 with TRBJ1-6, with 10 bases fitting TRBD1. The CDR3 loop spans 14 amino acids. CDR1 and CDR2 from the germline V gene are SGHRS and YFSETQ. Losses at the gene ends were 6 bases for V and 7 bases for J; bases not matched to a gene: 4. The CDR3 reads CASTQDRGNSPLHF. CDR3 bases: TGCGCCAGCACCCAGGACAGGGGGAATTCACCCCTCCACTTT. The entire variable domain, with the rest obtained from reference TRBV5-1 and TRBJ1-6, is as follows: KAGVTQTPRYLIKTRGQQVTLSCSPISGHRSVSWYQQTPGQGLQFLFEYFSETQRNKGNFPGRFSGRQFSNSRSEMNVSTLELGDSALYLCASTQDRGNSPLHFGNGTRLTVT.

This clonotype was counted a few times. The chain recombines TRBV9 with TRBJ2-1; D possibly uses TRBD1 or TRBD2 (6 bases each). The ends were cut back, 4 bases at V and 6 bases at J, with 17 bases in the middle. The germline gives CDR1 SGDLS, CDR2 YYNGEE. This CDR3 contains 15 residues. DNA for the CDR3: TGTGCCAGCAGCCGGGGAGGTGGGGGCCCCAATGAGCAGTTCTTC. This encodes CASSRGGGGPNEQFF.

CDR3 sequence (DNA): TGTGCCACCAGTGGAGGGGGGAGGTGGACCTACAATGAGCAGTTCTTC. Amino acids: CATSGGGRWTYNEQFF. This chain joins TRBV24-1 and TRBJ2-1, with D possibly called TRBD1 or TRBD2 (6 bases each). In germline, CDR1 is KGHDR, CDR2 SFDVKD. There are 16 residues in the CDR3. V dropped 5 bases and J dropped 2 bases, with 15 bases sitting between them.

The chain has TRBV25-1 and TRBJ2-1; 9 nucleotides agree with TRBD2. This CDR3 contains 17 residues. Losses at the gene ends were 4 bases for V and 8 bases for J; bases not matched to a gene: 15. The germline CDR1 and CDR2 sequences are MGHDK and SYGVNS. CDR3 in amino acids: CASSGPIAGELGDEQFF. The DNA for the CDR3 is TGTGCCAGCAGTGGCCCAATAGCGGGAGAGCTTGGGGATGAGCAGTTCTTC. Supplemented by reference TRBV25-1 and TRBJ2-1, the full variable domain reads EADIYQTPRYLVIGTGKKITLECSQTMGHDKMYWYQQDPGMELHLIHYSYGVNSTEKGDLSSESTVSRIRTEHFPLTLESARPSHTSQYLCASSGPIAGELGDEQFFGPGTRLTVL.

This clonotype was seen only a few times. CDR3 protein: CASRKLLPLSYEQYF. The CDR3 nucleotides read TGTGCCAGCAGGAAACTCCTACCCCTTTCCTACGAGCAGTACTTC. The chain has TRBV28 and TRBJ2-7; D gene ambiguous. The germline CDR1 and CDR2 sequences are MDHEN and SYDVKM. V was cut by 6 bases and J by 1 base, with 16 bases left in between. This CDR3 spans 15 amino acids.

The chain links TRBV6-5 to TRBJ2-2; the D gene is possibly TRBD2 (5 bases). V lost 2 bases and J 4 bases, leaving 11 bases between the germline ends. Germline assignment: CDR1 MNHEY and CDR2 SVGAGI. The CDR3 is 15 amino acids. The DNA of the CDR3 is TGTGCCAGCAGTTACGACCCCCGGGGCACCGGGGAGCTGTTTTTT. Residues: CASSYDPRGTGELFF.

V usage is TRBV6-5 and J usage is TRBJ2-1; 11 bases match TRBD2. From germline, CDR1 is MNHEY and CDR2 SVGAGI. There are 17 residues in the CDR3. The V and J ends lost 4 bases and 4 bases, in that order; junction bases with no gene match: 9. In DNA form, the CDR3 reads TGTGCCAGCAGTTCCTATTTAGCGGGAGGGTATTACAATGAGCAGTTCTTC. It yields the protein CASSSYLAGGYYNEQFF.

This clonotype was seen a handful of times. The chain uses TRBV6-1 and TRBJ2-7; 9 positions match TRBD2. The germline V gene encodes CDR1 MNHNS and CDR2 SASEGT. Trimming cost V 6 bases and J 0 bases; bases outside gene matches: 6. The CDR3 is 15 residues long. The DNA of the CDR3 is TGTGCCAGCAGCTTTAGCGGGGGCGCCTCCTACGAGCAGTACTTC. It codes for CASSFSGGASYEQYF.

This clonotype came up a few times. J is TRBJ2-7 and V is TRBV25-1; TRBD1 is a possible D gene (5 bases). The germline CDR1 and CDR2 sequences are MGHDK and SYGVNS. Trimming removed 3 bases from V and 4 bases from J, with 7 bases in between. CDR3 length equals 12 residues. The CDR3 DNA reads TGTGCCAGCAGTGACCACAGGTACGAGCAGTACTTC. Translating it yields CASSDHRYEQYF.

J is TRBJ1-4 and V is TRBV12-3 or TRBV12-4, with TRBD1 matching over 8 bases. This CDR3 spans 14 amino acids. V was pared by 3 bases and J by 7 bases, with 4 bases of the junction left unmatched. The CDR3 nucleotides are TGTGCCAGCAGTTTCGGCAGGGGGCGTGAAAAACTGTTTTTT. The encoded protein is CASSFGRGREKLFF.

This chain links TRBV10-3 with TRBJ1-1; D gene uncertain. Germline CDR1 reads ENHRY; CDR2 reads SYGVKD. With 2 bases removed from V and 2 bases from J, the gap between germline ends came to 9 bases. CDR3 length equals 14 residues. CDR3 nucleotides: TGTGCCATCAGTGAGATGGGGATTAACACTGAAGCTTTCTTT. Amino acids: CAISEMGINTEAFF.

The chain's CDR3 is CASSLVTGVGNQPQHF. DNA of the CDR3: TGTGCCAGCAGCTTAGTAACAGGGGTGGGCAATCAGCCCCAGCATTTT. V and J are TRBV7-9 and TRBJ1-5, with TRBD1 matching over 7 bases. V gave up 1 base and J gave up 2 bases; unmatched junction bases: 5. The CDR3 covers 16 residues. Germline V gene sequence: CDR1 SEHNR, CDR2 FQNEAQ (reference sequence).

The chain has TRBV5-1 and TRBJ2-1; possibly TRBD1 for D (6 bases). The CDR3 extends over 14 amino acids. The V gene lost 4 bases and the J gene lost 7 bases, with 15 bases spanning the gap. Germline V gives CDR1 SGHRS, CDR2 YFSETQ. The CDR3 DNA is TGCGCCAGCAGCACCGGGACAACATTTAATGAGCAGTTCTTC. It yields the protein CASSTGTTFNEQFF.

This clonotype was observed a few times. The genes are TRBV12-3 or TRBV12-4 and TRBJ2-4, with 16 bases that match TRBD2. J gave up 1 base and V 5 bases, and 8 bases lay outside the gene matches. The CDR3 runs 19 residues. CDR3: CASSPSGLAGGGAKNIQYF. The DNA of the CDR3 is TGTGCCAGCAGTCCTTCGGGACTAGCGGGAGGGGGGGCCAAAAACATTCAGTACTTC.

The chain employs TRBV6-5 and TRBJ2-7; the match to TRBD2 covers 10 bases. Germline V gene data show CDR1 as MNHEY and CDR2 as SVGAGI. The CDR3 has 17 residues. V was clipped by 0 bases and J by 3 bases; unmatched bases: 8. The CDR3 spells CASSYSRSGLASYEQYF. CDR3 nucleotides: TGTGCCAGCAGTTACTCGAGGTCGGGACTAGCGAGCTACGAGCAGTACTTC.

The chain has TRBV7-9 and TRBJ2-7; TRBD2 matches at 12 bases. CDR1 is SEHNR, CDR2 FQNEAQ, per germline (reference sequence). This CDR3 is built from 14 residues. The junction had 4 bases not matched to a gene; V was cut back by 5 bases and J by 5 bases. This CDR3 reads CASSRTSGMDEQYF. CDR3 DNA: TGTGCCAGCAGCCGGACTAGCGGGATGGACGAGCAGTACTTC.

V is TRBV4-1 and J is TRBJ2-5; 7 bases fit TRBD1. With 0 bases clipped from V and 2 bases from J, the junction kept 6 bases outside the gene matches. The CDR3 runs 16 residues. Germline CDR1 is MGHRA and CDR2 is YSYEKL. This CDR3 is CASSQDRQGVQETQYF. The DNA for the CDR3 is TGCGCCAGCAGCCAAGATAGGCAGGGGGTACAAGAGACCCAGTACTTC.

V gene TRBV24-1 combines with J gene TRBJ2-1; TRBD2 agrees at 14 bases. Trimming removed 8 bases from V and 5 bases from J; junction bases left unmatched: 22. The CDR3 is 21 amino acids. Germline V gene lookup returns CDR1 KGHDR and CDR2 SFDVKD. Here the CDR3 DNA reads TGTGCCACCACTCCAGGCGGGACTAGCGGGAGAAAGGACTTACTACACAATGAGCAGTTCTTC. Protein sequence: CATTPGGTSGRKDLLHNEQFF.

This rearrangement joins TRBV2 to TRBJ1-4; TRBD1 might be the D (5 bases). V gave up 4 bases and J gave up 3 bases, with 12 bases separating them. This CDR3 has 15 amino acids. The germline gives CDR1 SNHLY, CDR2 FYNNEI. The CDR3 DNA follows: TGTGCCAGCAGTGTGGACCGAGGGGCTAATGAAAAACTGTTTTTT. This translates into CASSVDRGANEKLFF.

The chain couples TRBV15 to TRBJ2-2; 10 bases agree with TRBD1. The germline gives CDR1 LNHNV, CDR2 YYDKDF (reference sequence). Losses at the gene ends were 1 base for V and 5 bases for J; bases not matched to a gene: 13. The CDR3 runs to 19 residues. The CDR3 DNA reads TGTGCCACCAGCAGAGCCCCCGGGACAGGGGCCCCTCGGACCGGGGAGCTGTTTTTT. This gives the protein CATSRAPGTGAPRTGELFF.

The gene calls are TRBV3-1 and TRBJ1-1; D gene ambiguous. CDR1 and CDR2 (germline): LGHDT, YNNKEL (reference sequence). This CDR3 region has 14 residues. V lost 4 bases and J lost 2, with 11 bases in between. The CDR3 DNA reads as TGTGCCAGCAGCCCACAGCAGGTTAACACTGAAGCTTTCTTT. Translated, it gives CASSPQQVNTEAFF.

This clonotype was counted a few times. This chain joins TRBV20-1 and TRBJ2-1, with 8 bases lining up with TRBD2. Losses at the gene ends were 6 bases for V and 1 base for J; bases not matched to a gene: 8. Germline CDR1 and CDR2: DFQATT and SNEGSKA (reference sequence). The CDR3 totals 15 residues. CDR3: CSAPESGGSYNEQFF. CDR3 sequence (DNA): TGCAGTGCGCCTGAAAGCGGGGGATCCTACAATGAGCAGTTCTTC.